Listed below are T cell receptor beta chains from one sample, sequenced in a study of human T cells and chemical hapten exposure. Using its own MiXCR run on the RACE reads, TCRdb lists one record per CDR3 protein. Of more than 100,000 distinct CDR3 sequences in the sample, roughly 13% were seen once. The material sequenced was whole blood, taken in connection with sensitization to the hapten diphenylcyclopropenone (DPC). The receptors shown here come from a man aged 18 to 35 with alopecia areata. Some clones in this sample may be carry-over from other donors' samples. The CDR3 runs from the conserved cysteine through the conserved F or W. Fields, in order: J gene, D gene, V gene, CDR3 protein. A D gene is named only where the DNA matches it firmly.

>TRBJ2-7|.|TRBV3-1
CASSQVGLYEQYF
>TRBJ1-1|TRBD1|TRBV29-1
CSVADRENTEAFF
>TRBJ2-4|TRBD1|TRBV6-1
CASSEVGTAKNIQYF
>TRBJ2-2|.|TRBV7-8
CASSLGSMTGELFF
>TRBJ1-4|.|TRBV4-3
CASSQEWQQNEKLFF
>TRBJ2-3|.|TRBV7-6
CASSLGFWRGSTDTQYF
>TRBJ1-5|.|TRBV5-1
CASSFGPNNQPQHF
>TRBJ1-6|TRBD1|TRBV25-1
CASSETGTGNSPLHF
>TRBJ1-4|.|TRBV5-6
CASSLGFNEKLFF
>TRBJ2-3|.|TRBV6-5
CASWGDTYTDTQYF
>TRBJ2-5|.|TRBV11-2
CASSSEGVLETQYF
>TRBJ2-2|.|TRBV4-1
CASSPGGLGGELFF